A single sample is the source of the 14 T cell receptor beta chains below, sequenced in a study of blood T cells in healthy people across ages. A sample-barcoded 5' primer and a J-beta primer mix were used in a second PCR of about 6 to 11 cycles. MiXCR, run by TCRdb on the 5' RACE reads, gives a single entry per CDR3 protein. The data contain around 1,000,000 distinct CDR3 sequences, around 25% of them singletons. The sample was also reused in another study, on T cells of mothers and their children.

The sequenced sample was blood. The receptors derive from a girl aged 2 to 10 in good health.

The V call is TRBV7-2, the J call TRBJ2-7, with 9 bases that match TRBD1. Germline V gene sequence: CDR1 SGHTA, CDR2 FQGNSA. The CDR3 has 14 amino acids. Losses at the gene ends were 4 bases for V and 2 bases for J; bases not matched to a gene: 3. Written as DNA, the CDR3 is TGTGCCAGCAGCTGGGACAGGGAGACCTACGAGCAGTACTTC. Translated, it gives CASSWDRETYEQYF.

V usage is TRBV7-2 and J usage is TRBJ1-1; D call uncertain. V lost 2 bases, J lost 5 bases, and 15 bases lay in between. The CDR3 consists of 15 residues. In germline, CDR1 is SGHTA, CDR2 FQGNSA. CDR3 in amino acids: CASSLSRGLRTEAFF. Written as DNA, the CDR3 is TGTGCCAGCAGCTTAAGTCGAGGTCTCCGGACTGAAGCTTTCTTT.

The CDR3 nucleotides are TGTGCCACCAGCACCTACTCCTTGCAAGAGACCCAGTACTTC. Amino acid sequence: CATSTYSLQETQYF. This sequence joins TRBV15 and TRBJ2-5; D not resolved. Trimming cost V 4 bases and J 2 bases, with 11 bases left between them. The CDR3 loop spans 14 amino acids. The germline gives CDR1 LNHNV, CDR2 YYDKDF (reference sequence). Full variable domain (remainder filled in from reference TRBV15 and TRBJ2-5): DAMVIQNPRYQVTQFGKPVTLSCSQTLNHNVMYWYQQKSSQAPKLLFHYYDKDFNNEADTPDNFQSRRPNTSFCFLDIRSPGLGDTAMYLCATSTYSLQETQYFGPGTRLLVL.

This clonotype has a handful of counts. The V gene is TRBV20-1, the J gene TRBJ2-5, with D perhaps matching TRBD1 or TRBD2 (5 bases each). Between the trimmed V and J ends, which lost 2 bases and 3 bases, there was a span of 10 bases. Germline CDR1 and CDR2: DFQATT and SNEGSKA (reference sequence). The length of the CDR3 is 13 residues. Here the CDR3 DNA reads TGCAGTGCTAGAAGGTGGGGGAAAGAGACCCAGTACTTC. It specifies CSARRWGKETQYF.

This clonotype was found once. The rearrangement uses TRBV6-6 and TRBJ2-1; perhaps TRBD1 as D (6 bases). Trimming pared 0 bases from V and 14 bases from J, leaving 11 bases between. The CDR3 runs 12 residues. Germline CDR1 is MNHNY and CDR2 is SVGAGI (reference sequence). The chain's CDR3 is CASSYSAGEKFF. The CDR3 bases are TGTGCCAGCAGTTACTCGGCAGGGGAGAAGTTCTTC.

This clonotype showed up just a few times. This chain uses TRBV4-3 with TRBJ2-5; D might be TRBD2 (6 bases). The CDR3 covers 14 residues. CDR1 is LGHNA, CDR2 YSLEER, per germline. V was pared by 5 bases and J by 5 bases, with 15 bases between. The CDR3 nucleotides read TGCGCCAGCAGCTCGGAGGGGACCTGGGAGACCCAGTACTTC. Protein product: CASSSEGTWETQYF.

In its sample, this clonotype was seen a few times. This chain uses TRBV7-3 with TRBJ1-2; 10 nucleotides align to TRBD1. After removal of 0 bases from V and 3 bases from J, the junction contained 1 base not matched to a gene. From germline, CDR1 is SGHTA and CDR2 FQGTGA. The CDR3 is 15 residues long. The DNA for the CDR3 is TGTGCCAGCAGCTTAACCGGGACAGGGGACTATGGCTACACCTTC. Its translation: CASSLTGTGDYGYTF.

The sample holds many counts of this clonotype. CDR3 loop: CASSPGAVGAYEQYF. The CDR3 DNA follows: TGTGCCAGCAGTCCCGGGGCGGTCGGGGCCTACGAGCAGTACTTC. The chain couples TRBV3-1 to TRBJ2-7; D is perhaps TRBD1 or TRBD2 (5 bases each). The germline CDR1 and CDR2 sequences are LGHDT and YNNKEL (reference sequence). V was trimmed by 6 bases and J by 2 bases, leaving 17 bases between them. CDR3 length equals 15 residues.

This clonotype was observed once. The chain joins TRBV7-8 to TRBJ2-1; possibly TRBD1 for D (7 bases). This CDR3 contains 16 residues. Trimming took 5 bases from V and 5 from J, leaving 19 bases between them. The V gene's germline CDR1 is SGHVS and CDR2 FQNEAQ. CDR3 coding DNA: TGTGCCAGCAGCGACTACAGGGGAGGTATCGACAATGAGCAGTTCTTC. Translation gives CASSDYRGGIDNEQFF.

This clonotype was seen more than once but under ten times. V is TRBV9 and J is TRBJ1-1, with a possible D match to TRBD1 (5 bases). The V and J ends lost 5 bases and 8 bases respectively, with 16 bases between them. CDR3 size: 13 residues. Germline CDR1 SGDLS, CDR2 YYNGEE. CDR3 region: CASSFKGEGEAFF. CDR3 DNA: TGTGCCAGCAGTTTCAAAGGGGAAGGAGAAGCTTTCTTT.

With respect to this clonotype: A read error may produce the germline difference seen at one junction end. The rearrangement links TRBV4-2 to TRBJ2-5; D unclear. This CDR3 spans 13 amino acids. Germline assignment: CDR1 LGHNA and CDR2 YNFKEQ. The CDR3: CASNQDKEETQYF. The CDR3 nucleotides are TGTGCCAGCAACCAAGATAAGGAGGAGACCCAGTACTTC.

This clonotype was detected a few times. This chain joins TRBV10-3 and TRBJ2-1; D might be TRBD2 (6 bases). The germline V and J ends were trimmed by 3 bases and 5 bases, with 14 bases remaining between them. This CDR3 region has 15 residues. Germline CDR1 is ENHRY and CDR2 is SYGVKD. DNA for the CDR3: TGTGCCATCAGTGATTCGGCGGGACGAAACAATGAGCAGTTCTTC. This sequence encodes CAISDSAGRNNEQFF.

This clonotype was seen a few times. This chain links TRBV10-3 with TRBJ2-3; 11 bases are a match to TRBD2. This CDR3 has 15 residues. The junction had 1 base not matched to a gene; V was cut back by 2 bases and J by 3 bases. The germline gives CDR1 ENHRY, CDR2 SYGVKD. The DNA for the CDR3 is TGTGCCATCAGTGAGGGGACTAGCGGTACAGATACGCAGTATTTT. Protein sequence: CAISEGTSGTDTQYF.

This sequence joins TRBV7-2 and TRBJ2-3; 8 nucleotides match TRBD2. The V gene end was trimmed by 5 bases and the J gene end by 2 bases; junction bases not matched to a gene: 6. This CDR3 is built from 15 residues. Per germline, CDR1 SGHTA and CDR2 FQGNSA. The CDR3 reads CASSRAGALTDTQYF. The CDR3 DNA sequence: TGTGCCAGCAGCAGAGCGGGAGCGCTCACAGATACGCAGTATTTT.